This passage covers 14 T cell receptor beta chains from one sample sequenced in a study of shared clonotypes between healthy human individuals. TCRdb's copy holds only in-frame clones and misses some; the assay was immunoSEQ multiplex PCR. The sample has approximately 1,500,000 clones, roughly 95% seen once. Input material: naive CD4+ T cells sorted from blood. As to subset: CD45RA+ positively selected. The origin of the receptors is a young man in good health.

The rearrangement uses TRBV29-1 and TRBJ2-7; 10 bases fit TRBD2. V was clipped by 0 bases and J by 6 bases; unmatched bases: 5. This CDR3 is built from 14 residues. Per germline, CDR1 SQVTM and CDR2 ANQGSEA. CDR3 DNA sequence: TGCAGCGTTGAAGAAGGCCCTAGCGGGAGCGAGCAGTACTTC. This codes for CSVEEGPSGSEQYF.

The chain joins TRBV11-2 to TRBJ1-1; no definite D call. This CDR3 has 14 residues. The V gene's germline CDR1 is SGHAT and CDR2 FQNNGV. Trimming left V 5 bases short and J 3 bases short, with 13 bases between. CDR3: CASSLRTKDTEAFF. In nucleotides, the CDR3 is TGTGCCAGCAGCCTCAGAACAAAGGACACTGAAGCTTTCTTT.

In nucleotides, the CDR3 is TGTGCCAGCGGACCGGGGGGTTCAGGAAACACCATATATTTT. Its translation is CASGPGGSGNTIYF. The chain couples TRBV5-4 to TRBJ1-3; D might be TRBD1 (5 bases). The CDR3 is made up of 14 amino acids. Germline V gene data show CDR1 as SGHNT and CDR2 as YYREEE (reference sequence). V was shortened by 7 bases and J by 4 bases, with 15 bases between the two germline ends.

V is TRBV11-2 and J is TRBJ2-6; TRBD1 matches at 7 bases. The CDR3 runs 17 residues. J gave up 4 bases and V 3 bases, and 9 bases lay outside the gene matches. Germline lookup yields CDR1 SGHAT and CDR2 FQNNGV. In nucleotides, the CDR3 is TGTGCCAGCAGCTTGACAGGGATTTTACTGGGGGCCAACGTCCTGACTTTC. Translating gives CASSLTGILLGANVLTF.

This CDR3 is CASSRSGSQYEQYF. The CDR3 region has the DNA TGTGCCAGCAGTCGGAGCGGGAGTCAATACGAGCAGTACTTC. The rearrangement joins TRBV28 to TRBJ2-7; 8 positions agree with TRBD2. Losses at the gene ends were 5 bases for V and 4 bases for J; bases not matched to a gene: 7. This CDR3 is built from 14 residues. Looked up from germline, CDR1 is MDHEN and CDR2 is SYDVKM.

The CDR3 reads CASGSGTGGIYEQYF. The CDR3 DNA follows: TGCGCCAGCGGGTCGGGGACAGGGGGAATCTACGAGCAGTACTTC. The chain recombines TRBV5-1 with TRBJ2-7; the match to TRBD1 covers 11 bases. In germline, CDR1 is SGHRS, CDR2 YFSETQ. This CDR3 has 15 residues. V gave up 7 bases and J gave up 3 bases; unmatched junction bases: 9.

On this clone itself: The same CDR3 is also encoded by other DNA sequences in this sample. The V gene is TRBV19, the J gene TRBJ1-2; D remains unclear. Germline-derived CDR1 and CDR2 are LNHDA and SQIVND (reference sequence). The V end was cut by 1 base, the J end by 1 base, with 10 bases between. This CDR3 contains 15 residues. This CDR3 is CASSIAAGFNYGYTF. In nucleotides, the CDR3 is TGTGCCAGTAGTATAGCGGCCGGTTTTAACTATGGCTACACCTTC.

The chain combines TRBV5-8 with TRBJ2-7; no reliable D call. Germline loops: CDR1 SGHTS, CDR2 YDEGEE. The V and J ends lost 0 bases and 3 bases respectively, with 10 bases between them. The CDR3 extends over 14 amino acids. Here the CDR3 reads CASSLASVYYEQYF. The DNA for the CDR3 is TGTGCCAGCAGCTTGGCGTCCGTCTACTACGAGCAGTACTTC. Together with reference TRBV5-8 and TRBJ2-7, the CDR3 gives the full variable domain: EAGVTQSPTHLIKTRGQQATLRCSPISGHTSVYWYQQALGLGLQFLLWYDEGEERNRGNFPPRFSGRQFPNYSSELNVNALELEDSALYLCASSLASVYYEQYFGPGTRLTVT.

This clone came up once. For the CDR3, the DNA is TGTGCCAGTAGTGCTCTGGGATGGAGGGAGAGCGCTAACTATGGCTACACCTTC. This encodes CASSALGWRESANYGYTF. The chain uses TRBV19 and TRBJ1-2; no reliable D call. The CDR3 is 18 amino acids. From germline, CDR1 is LNHDA and CDR2 SQIVND (reference sequence). V lost 5 bases to trimming and J lost 0 bases, with 22 bases between them.

The genes are TRBV7-9 and TRBJ2-1, with D uncertain. CDR1 SEHNR and CDR2 FQNEAQ come from the germline V gene (reference sequence). The V and J ends lost 2 bases and 8 bases respectively, with 4 bases between them. The CDR3 extends over 11 amino acids. Here the CDR3 DNA reads TGTGCCAGCAGCTTATTCCATGAGCAGTTCTTC. This gives the protein CASSLFHEQFF.

This rearrangement joins TRBV4-3 to TRBJ2-1; 16 nucleotides align to TRBD2. This CDR3 has 17 amino acids. CDR1 is LGHNA and CDR2 is YSLEER in the germline V gene. V dropped 3 bases and J dropped 2; count of bases not matched to a gene: 1. The CDR3 sequence: CASSQGLAGGPYNEQFF. For the CDR3, the DNA is TGCGCCAGCAGCCAGGGACTAGCGGGAGGGCCCTACAATGAGCAGTTCTTC.

The chain is built from TRBV27 and TRBJ2-7; 9 bases fit TRBD1. Losses at the gene ends were 6 bases for V and 2 bases for J; bases not matched to a gene: 8. Germline V gives CDR1 MNHEY, CDR2 SMNVEV (reference sequence). The CDR3 sequence is 15 residues long. The CDR3 here is CASRFDRGFTYEQYF. The CDR3 DNA is TGTGCCAGCAGATTCGACAGGGGGTTTACCTACGAGCAGTACTTC.

The rearrangement joins TRBV9 to TRBJ2-1, with D possibly TRBD2 on 7 matching bases. Trimming stripped 4 bases from V and 5 bases from J, with 16 bases between. Germline V gene lookup returns CDR1 SGDLS and CDR2 YYNGEE. The CDR3 spans 15 residues. CDR3 residues: CASSPLGGGDNEQFF. The CDR3 nucleotides are TGTGCCAGCAGCCCCCTGGGGGGGGGCGACAATGAGCAGTTCTTC.

The gene calls are TRBV14 and TRBJ2-6; no reliable D call. Germline values: CDR1 SGHDN, CDR2 FVKESK. This CDR3 spans 15 amino acids. V was clipped by 4 bases and J by 2 bases, with 9 bases between them. The CDR3 loop is CASSPLVAGANVLTF. The CDR3 bases are TGTGCCAGCAGCCCCCTAGTAGCTGGGGCCAACGTCCTGACTTTC.